This T cell receptor beta chain appears in the sequencing data of a study of control samples from healthy donors and cancer patients. Repertoires were generated with immunoSEQ multiplex PCR, while TCRdb's copy carries only in-frame clones and drops some. The table records around 130,000 clones, approximately 87% of them present only once. This CDR3 region has 13 residues. Deletions cut 3 bases from V and 7 bases from J, with 10 bases between. Sequencing was carried out using blood. This chain links TRBV12-3 or TRBV12-4 with TRBJ2-1; TRBD2 might be the D (6 bases). The sequence was obtained from a man aged 25 to 40 in good health. CDR3 loop: CASSFGTENEQFF. CDR3 nucleotides: TGTGCCAGCAGTTTTGGGACTGAGAATGAGCAGTTCTTC.